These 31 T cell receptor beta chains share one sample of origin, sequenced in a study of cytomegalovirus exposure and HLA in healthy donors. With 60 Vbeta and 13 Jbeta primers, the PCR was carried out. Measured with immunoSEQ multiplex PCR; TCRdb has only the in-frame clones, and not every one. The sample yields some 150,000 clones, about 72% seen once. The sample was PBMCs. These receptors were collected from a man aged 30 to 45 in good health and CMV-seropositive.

This CDR3 is CASSTNQRSSGNTIYF. CDR3 nucleotide sequence: TGTGCCAGCAGCACTAATCAACGGAGCTCTGGAAACACCATATATTTT. V is TRBV5-4 and J is TRBJ1-3; D is uncertain. Germline V gene sequence: CDR1 SGHNT, CDR2 YYREEE (reference sequence). There are 16 residues in the CDR3. Trimming took 4 bases from V and 0 from J, leaving 14 bases between them.

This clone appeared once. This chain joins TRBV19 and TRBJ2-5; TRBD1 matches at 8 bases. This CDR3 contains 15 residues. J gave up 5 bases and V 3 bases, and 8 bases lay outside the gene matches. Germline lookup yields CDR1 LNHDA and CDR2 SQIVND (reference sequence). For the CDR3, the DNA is TGTGCCAGTAGTATCTTACAGGGGGGTGTTGAGACCCAGTACTTC. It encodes CASSILQGGVETQYF.

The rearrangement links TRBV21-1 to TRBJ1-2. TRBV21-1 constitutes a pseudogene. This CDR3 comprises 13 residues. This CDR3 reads CASTPDFSNGYTF. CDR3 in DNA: TGTGCCAGCACCCCCGACTTTTCGAATGGCTACACCTTC.

CDR3 protein: CASSRERETQYF. CDR3 coding DNA: TGTGCCAGCTCAAGGGAGCGGGAGACCCAGTACTTC. The chain uses TRBV18 and TRBJ2-5, with TRBD2 as a possible D gene (5 bases). Germline V gives CDR1 KGHSH, CDR2 LQKENI. The CDR3 extends over 12 amino acids. V was clipped by 5 bases and J by 5 bases, with 9 bases between them.

The CDR3 reads CASSSSRGGETQYF. The DNA for the CDR3 is TGTGCCAGTTCCTCCTCCAGGGGCGGGGAGACCCAGTACTTC. This chain links TRBV19 with TRBJ2-5, with a possible D match to TRBD1 (6 bases). Germline lookup yields CDR1 LNHDA and CDR2 SQIVND (reference sequence). The CDR3 has 14 amino acids. V lost 8 bases to trimming and J lost 5 bases, with 18 bases between them.

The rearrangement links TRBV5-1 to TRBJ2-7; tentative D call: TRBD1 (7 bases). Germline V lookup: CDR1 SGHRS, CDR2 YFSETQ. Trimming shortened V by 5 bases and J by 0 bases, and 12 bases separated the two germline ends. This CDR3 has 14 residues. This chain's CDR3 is CASSSGGISYEQYF. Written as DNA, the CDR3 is TGCGCCAGCAGTTCAGGGGGGATCTCCTACGAGCAGTACTTC.

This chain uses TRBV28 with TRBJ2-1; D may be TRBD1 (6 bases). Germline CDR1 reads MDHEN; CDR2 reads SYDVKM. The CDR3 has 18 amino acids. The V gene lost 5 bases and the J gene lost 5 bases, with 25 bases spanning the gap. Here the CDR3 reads CASSPGSWGRLGNNEQFF. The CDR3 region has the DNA TGTGCCAGCAGTCCCGGTAGCTGGGGGCGACTGGGTAACAATGAGCAGTTCTTC.

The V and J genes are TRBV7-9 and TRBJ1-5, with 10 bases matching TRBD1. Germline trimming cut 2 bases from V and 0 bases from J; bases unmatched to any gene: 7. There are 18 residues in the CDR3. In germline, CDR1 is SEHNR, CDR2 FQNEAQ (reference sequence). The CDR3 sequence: CASSLTGTGDTSNQPQHF. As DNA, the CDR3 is TGTGCCAGCAGCTTAACCGGGACAGGGGATACTAGCAATCAGCCCCAGCATTTT.

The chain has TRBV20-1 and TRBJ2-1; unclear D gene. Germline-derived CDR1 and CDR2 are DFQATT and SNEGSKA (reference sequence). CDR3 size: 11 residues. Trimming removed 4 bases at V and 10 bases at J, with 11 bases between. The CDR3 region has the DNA TGCAGTGCTACTCCGGTCCGAGAGCAGTTCTTC. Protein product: CSATPVREQFF.

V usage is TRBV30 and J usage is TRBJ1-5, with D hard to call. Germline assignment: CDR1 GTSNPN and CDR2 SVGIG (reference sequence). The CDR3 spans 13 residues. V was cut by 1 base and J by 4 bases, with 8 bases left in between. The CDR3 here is CAWSEFGNQPQHF. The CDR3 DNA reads TGTGCCTGGAGTGAGTTCGGGAATCAGCCCCAGCATTTT.

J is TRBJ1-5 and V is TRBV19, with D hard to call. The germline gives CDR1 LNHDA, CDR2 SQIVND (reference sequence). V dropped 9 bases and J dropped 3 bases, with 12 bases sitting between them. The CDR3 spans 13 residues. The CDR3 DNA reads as TGTGCCAGCGCCAGGCGATCCAATCAGCCCCAGCATTTT. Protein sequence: CASARRSNQPQHF.

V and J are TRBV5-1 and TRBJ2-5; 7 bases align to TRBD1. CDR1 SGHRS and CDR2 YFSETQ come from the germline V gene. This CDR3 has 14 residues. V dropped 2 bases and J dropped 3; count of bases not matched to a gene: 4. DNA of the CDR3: TGCGCCAGCAGCTTAGAGGGGGCAGAAGAGACCCAGTACTTC. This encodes CASSLEGAEETQYF.

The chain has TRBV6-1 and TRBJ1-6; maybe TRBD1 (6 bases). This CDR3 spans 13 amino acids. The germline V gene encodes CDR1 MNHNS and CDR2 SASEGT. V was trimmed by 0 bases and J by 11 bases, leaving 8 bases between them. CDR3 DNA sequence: TGTGCCAGCAGTGAAGCGCAGGGGACACCCCTCCACTTT. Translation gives CASSEAQGTPLHF.

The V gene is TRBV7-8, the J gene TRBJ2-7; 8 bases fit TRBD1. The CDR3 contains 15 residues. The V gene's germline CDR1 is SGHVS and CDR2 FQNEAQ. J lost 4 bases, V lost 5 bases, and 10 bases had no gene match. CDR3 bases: TGTGCCAGCAGCCCCCCCGGGACAGGTAGTTACGAGCAGTACTTC. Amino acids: CASSPPGTGSYEQYF.

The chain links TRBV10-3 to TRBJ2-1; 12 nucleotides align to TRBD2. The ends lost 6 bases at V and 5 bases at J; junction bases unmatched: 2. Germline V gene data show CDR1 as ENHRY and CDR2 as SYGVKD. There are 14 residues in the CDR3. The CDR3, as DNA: TGTGCCATCAGGACTAGCGGGGGTAACAATGAGCAGTTCTTC. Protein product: CAIRTSGGNNEQFF.

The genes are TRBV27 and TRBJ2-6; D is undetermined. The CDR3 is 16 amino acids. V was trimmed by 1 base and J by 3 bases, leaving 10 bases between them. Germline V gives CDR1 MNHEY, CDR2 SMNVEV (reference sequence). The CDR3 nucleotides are TGTGCCAGCAGTTTATTACAGTCCTATGGGGCCAACGTCCTGACTTTC. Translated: CASSLLQSYGANVLTF.

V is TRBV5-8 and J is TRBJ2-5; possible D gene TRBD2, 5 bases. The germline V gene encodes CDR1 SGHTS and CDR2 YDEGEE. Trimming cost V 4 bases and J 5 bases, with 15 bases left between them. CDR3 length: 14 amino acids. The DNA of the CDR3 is TGTGCCAGCAGCCTGGATCGGGAACGGGAGACCCAGTACTTC. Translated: CASSLDRERETQYF.

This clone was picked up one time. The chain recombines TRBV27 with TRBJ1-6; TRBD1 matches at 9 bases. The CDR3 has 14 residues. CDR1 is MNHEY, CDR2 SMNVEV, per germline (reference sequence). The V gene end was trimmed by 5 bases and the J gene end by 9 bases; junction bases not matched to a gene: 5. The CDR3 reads CASSPGQGFSPLHF. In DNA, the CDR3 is TGTGCCAGCAGTCCGGGACAGGGATTTTCACCCCTCCACTTT.

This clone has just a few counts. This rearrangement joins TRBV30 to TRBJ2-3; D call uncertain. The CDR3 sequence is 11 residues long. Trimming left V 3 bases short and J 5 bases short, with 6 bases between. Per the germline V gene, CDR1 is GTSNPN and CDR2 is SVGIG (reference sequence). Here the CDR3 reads CAWRTLDTQYF. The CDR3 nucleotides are TGTGCCTGGAGGACTCTAGATACGCAGTATTTT.

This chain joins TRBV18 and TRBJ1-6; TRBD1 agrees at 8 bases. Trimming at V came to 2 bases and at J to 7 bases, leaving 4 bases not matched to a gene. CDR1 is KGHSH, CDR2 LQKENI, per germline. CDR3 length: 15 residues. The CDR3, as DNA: TGTGCCAGCTCACCAGGACAGGGCGGGAATTCACCCCTCCACTTT. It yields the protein CASSPGQGGNSPLHF.

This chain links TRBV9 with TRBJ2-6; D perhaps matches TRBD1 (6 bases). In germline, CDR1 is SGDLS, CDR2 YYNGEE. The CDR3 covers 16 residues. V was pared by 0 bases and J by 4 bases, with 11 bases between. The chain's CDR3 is CASSVDRDAGANVLTF. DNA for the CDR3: TGTGCCAGCAGCGTAGACAGGGATGCCGGGGCCAACGTCCTGACTTTC.

The CDR3: CASSRQEVEGPQHF. CDR3 DNA: TGCGCCAGCAGCCGTCAAGAAGTGGAGGGGCCCCAGCATTTT. The V and J genes are TRBV4-1 and TRBJ1-5; D is unresolved. The CDR3 sequence is 14 residues long. The V end lost 4 bases, the J end lost 9 bases, and 16 bases lay between the germline ends. Germline V CDR1 and CDR2: MGHRA, YSYEKL.

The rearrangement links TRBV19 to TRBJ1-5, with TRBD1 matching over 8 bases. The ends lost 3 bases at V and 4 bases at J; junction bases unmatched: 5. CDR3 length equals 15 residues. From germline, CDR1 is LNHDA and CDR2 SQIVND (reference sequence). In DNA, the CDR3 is TGTGCCAGTAGTATGCAGGGGGCCTTAAATCAGCCCCAGCATTTT. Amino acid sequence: CASSMQGALNQPQHF.

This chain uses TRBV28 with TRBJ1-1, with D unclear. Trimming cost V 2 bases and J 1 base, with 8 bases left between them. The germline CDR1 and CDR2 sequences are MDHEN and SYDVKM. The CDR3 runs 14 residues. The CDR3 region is CASSLQPGNTEAFF. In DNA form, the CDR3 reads TGTGCCAGCAGTTTACAGCCAGGGAACACTGAAGCTTTCTTT. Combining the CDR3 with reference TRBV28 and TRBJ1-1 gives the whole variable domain DVKVTQSSRYLVKRTGEKVFLECVQDMDHENMFWYRQDPGLGLRLIYFSYDVKMKEKGDIPEGYSVSREKKERFSLILESASTNQTSMYLCASSLQPGNTEAFFGQGTRLTVV.

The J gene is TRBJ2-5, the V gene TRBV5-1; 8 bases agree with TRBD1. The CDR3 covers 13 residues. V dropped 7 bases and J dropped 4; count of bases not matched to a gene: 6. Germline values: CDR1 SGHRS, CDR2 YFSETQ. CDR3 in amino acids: CASSDRAGETQYF. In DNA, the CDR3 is TGCGCCAGCTCGGACAGGGCGGGAGAGACCCAGTACTTC.

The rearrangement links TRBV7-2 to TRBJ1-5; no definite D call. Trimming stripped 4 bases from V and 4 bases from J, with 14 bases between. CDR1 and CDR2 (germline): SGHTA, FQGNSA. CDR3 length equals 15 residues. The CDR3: CASSYKGGGNQPQHF. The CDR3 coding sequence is TGTGCCAGCAGCTATAAGGGAGGCGGAAATCAGCCCCAGCATTTT. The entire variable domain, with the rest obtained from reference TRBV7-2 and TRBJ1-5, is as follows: GAGVSQSPSNKVTEKGKDVELRCDPISGHTALYWYRQSLGQGLEFLIYFQGNSAPDKSGLPSDRFSAERTGGSVSTLTIQRTQQEDSAVYLCASSYKGGGNQPQHFGDGTRLSIL.

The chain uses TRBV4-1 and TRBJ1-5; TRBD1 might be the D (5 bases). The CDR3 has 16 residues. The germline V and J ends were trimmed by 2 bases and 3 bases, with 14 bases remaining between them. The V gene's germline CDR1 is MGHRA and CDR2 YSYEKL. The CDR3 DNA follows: TGCGCCAGCAGCCAAAACCCGGGCAGGGACAATCAGCCCCAGCATTTT. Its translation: CASSQNPGRDNQPQHF.

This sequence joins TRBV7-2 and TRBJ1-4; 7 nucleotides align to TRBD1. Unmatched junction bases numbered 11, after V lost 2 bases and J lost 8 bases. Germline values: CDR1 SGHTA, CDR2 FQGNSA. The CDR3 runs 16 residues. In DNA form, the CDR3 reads TGTGCCAGCAGCTTAAAGGTGACAGGGATGGGAGAAAAACTGTTTTTT. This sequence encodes CASSLKVTGMGEKLFF.

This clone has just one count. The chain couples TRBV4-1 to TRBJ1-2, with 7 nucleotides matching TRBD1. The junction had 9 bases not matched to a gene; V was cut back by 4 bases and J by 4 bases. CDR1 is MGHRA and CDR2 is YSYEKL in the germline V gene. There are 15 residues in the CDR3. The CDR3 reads CASSPTQGLGYGYTF. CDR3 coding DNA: TGCGCCAGCAGCCCGACACAGGGGCTCGGCTATGGCTACACCTTC.

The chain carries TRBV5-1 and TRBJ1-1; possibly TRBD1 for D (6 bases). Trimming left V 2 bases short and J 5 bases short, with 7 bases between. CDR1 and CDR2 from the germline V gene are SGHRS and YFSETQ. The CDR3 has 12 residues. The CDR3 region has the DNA TGCGCCAGCAGCTTCCAGGGGACTGAAGCTTTCTTT. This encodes CASSFQGTEAFF.

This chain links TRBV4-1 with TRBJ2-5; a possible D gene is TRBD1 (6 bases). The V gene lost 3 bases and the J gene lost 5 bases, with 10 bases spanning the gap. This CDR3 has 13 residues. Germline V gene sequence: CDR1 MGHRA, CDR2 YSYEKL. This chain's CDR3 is CASSQGALETQYF. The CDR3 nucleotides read TGCGCCAGCAGCCAGGGGGCACTGGAGACCCAGTACTTC.